Listed below are T cell receptor beta chains from one sample, sequenced in a study of beta chain features in type 1 diabetes. Method: immunoSEQ multiplex PCR; TCRdb's copy keeps in-frame clones and lacks some. Among over 300,000 clones listed, around 9.7% were seen once. The sequenced material came from central memory CD4+ T cells from blood. The source is a man aged 25-45 years with type 1 diabetes. Both conserved end residues are part of each CDR3. A D gene is named only where the DNA matches it firmly. Size values are once, few and many counts, or a class for expanded clones, and some rows have none.

clone_size,d_call,j_call,v_call,cdr3_nt,cdr3_aa
many,-,TRBJ1-4,TRBV2,TGTGCCAGCAGTCAACAGGGTAGCTCTGAAAAACTGTTTTTT,CASSQQGSSEKLFF
-,TRBD1,TRBJ2-7,TRBV6-5,TGTGCCAGCAGTCCAGACAGGGTAGCGTCCTACGAGCAGTACTTC,CASSPDRVASYEQYF
few,TRBD1,TRBJ2-1,TRBV11-3,TGTGCCAACTACCCCGGGACAGGGGTCAATGAGCAGTTCTTC,CANYPGTGVNEQFF
many,-,TRBJ2-6,TRBV11-2,TGTGCCAGCAGCTTAGATCCCGGGGCCGGGGCCAACGTCCTGACTTTC,CASSLDPGAGANVLTF
few,TRBD1,TRBJ1-5,TRBV28,TGTGCCAGCAGTCCCCAGCCGGGACAGGCGACCAATCAGCCCCAGCATTTT,CASSPQPGQATNQPQHF
-,-,TRBJ2-2,TRBV30,TGTGCCTGGAGAAAACAGGAGACCGGGGAGCTGTTTTTT,CAWRKQETGELFF
-,-,TRBJ2-7,TRBV4-3,TGCGCCAGCAGCCAAACCAGCACGGCCACCTACGAGCAGTACTTC,CASSQTSTATYEQYF
-,TRBD1,TRBJ1-5,TRBV2,TGTGCCAGCCGTCGAGGGGGCGACCGGCCCCAGCATTTT,CASRRGGDRPQHF
few,-,TRBJ2-4,TRBV27,TGTGCCAGCACCCGCCCCAGGGACCGGGCCAAAAACATTCAGTACTTC,CASTRPRDRAKNIQYF
-,TRBD1,TRBJ1-6,TRBV6-6,TGTGCCAGCAGTTATGGGACAGGGGGCGACTCACCCCTCCACTTT,CASSYGTGGDSPLHF